This T cell receptor (beta chain) originates from a study of T-cell reconstitution after alpha-beta-depleted transplantation in children (dated by TCRdb to about 2016). A note on the overall study: The study quantitatively tracked T-cell immune reconstitution after TCRalphabeta/CD19-depleted allogeneic hematopoietic cell transplantation in children using TCR repertoire profiling.

This clonotype showed up many times. Its antigen remains unidentified. Base qualities are not recorded, but no much larger clone differs from it by a single base. What the authors observed across the whole study: Over the following months the frequencies of hyperexpanded clones went down, and after one year T-cell counts and TCRbeta diversity were mostly credited to newly produced T cells. The apparently early alphabetaT-cell count recovery about two months after transplant was reportedly dependent on only several hundred rapidly expanded clones derived from non-depleted graft cells. In some patients, the high TCRbeta diversity seen at day 60 was put down to recipient T cells and intrathymic progenitors that had survived conditioning.

In the paper's terms, the treatment or condition label means: allogeneic hematopoietic cell transplantation with graft depleted of TCRalphabeta T cells and CD19 B cells. The children who served as transplant recipients had been given grafts of TCRalphabeta/CD19-depleted allogeneic hematopoietic cells. Library prep was done by PCR. The reads were generated on an Illumina HiSeq 2500. To normalize quantification of the TCRbeta repertoire, the TCR libraries were built with molecular barcoding that relied on unique molecular identifiers. The public reads were reanalyzed by TCRdb: fastp trimming at Q25, MiXCR alignment, in-frame beta chains only. Rows merge per CDR3 protein into single entries with the most common DNA and genes. The sample table records 500,000 to 650,000 distinct CDR3 sequences; 10% to 15% of these occur just once. The ten biggest clones cover around 2% of the sample. The germline V gene provides CDR1 KGHSH and CDR2 LQKENI. V is trimmed back by 1 base and J by 2 bases, and the junction contains 16 bases that no gene match accounts for. Inclusive of the bounding cysteine and phenylalanine, the CDR3 is 20 residues long. Solely the CDR3 DNA is kept, with 60 bases framed from the first base.

This clonotype was obtained from a male patient younger than 18 who had a stem cell transplant for acute myeloid leukemia, so the T cells may come from the graft donor. The chain is encoded by TRBV18 joined to TRBJ2-7; 11 of the junction bases match TRBD2. This sample comprised PBMCs, mostly from graft donor cells, obtained 360 days after TCRalphabeta/CD19-depleted stem cell transplant. Here the CDR3 is given as CASSPRPAGTSGLVAYEQYF. The sequenced DNA: TGTGCCAGCTCACCACGTCCGGCCGGGACTAGCGGTCTAGTGGCCTACGAGCAGTACTTC.